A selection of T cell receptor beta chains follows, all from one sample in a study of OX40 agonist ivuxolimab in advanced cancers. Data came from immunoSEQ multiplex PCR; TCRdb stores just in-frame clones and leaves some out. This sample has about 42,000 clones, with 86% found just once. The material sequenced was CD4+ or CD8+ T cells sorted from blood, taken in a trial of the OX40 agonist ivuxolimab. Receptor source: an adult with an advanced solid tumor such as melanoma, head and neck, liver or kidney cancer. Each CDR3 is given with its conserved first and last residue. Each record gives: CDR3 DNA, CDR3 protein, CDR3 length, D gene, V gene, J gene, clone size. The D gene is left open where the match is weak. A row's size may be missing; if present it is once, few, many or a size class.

TGTGCCAGCGGGTTGGGAGGCACAGATACGCAGTATTTT	CASGLGGTDTQYF	13	NA	TRBV6-5	TRBJ2-3	NA
TGTGCCAGCAGTTCCGGGACAGGGGGACAGACCCAGTACTTC	CASSSGTGGQTQYF	14	TRBD1	TRBV27	TRBJ2-5	once
TGCGCCAGTACCCTAGCGCAGGGGAACACCGGGGAGCTGTTTTTT	CASTLAQGNTGELFF	15	NA	TRBV4-1	TRBJ2-2	NA
TGTGCCAGCAGCTTAGATTCACTCGCCCTAGCGACCCAGTACTTC	CASSLDSLALATQYF	15	NA	TRBV11-2	TRBJ2-5	NA
TGTGCCATCAGTGGACAGGGGGATTATGAGCAGTACTTC	CAISGQGDYEQYF	13	TRBD1	TRBV10-3	TRBJ2-7	NA
TGCGCCAGCAGCCAAGACCCAGGAGGGCCCGGGGAGCTGTTTTTT	CASSQDPGGPGELFF	15	NA	TRBV4-3	TRBJ2-2	NA
TGTGCCAGCAGTAGGGGGACAGGGGTCCCGTGGCACGAGCAGTACTTC	CASSRGTGVPWHEQYF	16	TRBD1	TRBV28	TRBJ2-7	NA
TGTGCCATCAGGGACGACGGGGATAATTCACCCCTCCACTTT	CAIRDDGDNSPLHF	14	NA	TRBV10-3	TRBJ1-6	NA
TGTGCCAGCAGTTACTCGACCGGGTACGAGCAGTACTTC	CASSYSTGYEQYF	13	NA	TRBV6-5	TRBJ2-7	NA
TGTGCCAGCAGTGTAGCGGGGGACACAGATACGCAGTATTTT	CASSVAGDTDTQYF	14	TRBD2	TRBV2	TRBJ2-3	NA
TGTGCCAGCAGCTTCCGGGACAGGGGTCTAGAGACCCAGTACTTC	CASSFRDRGLETQYF	15	TRBD1	TRBV7-9	TRBJ2-5	NA
TGTGCCAGCAGCCAGACAGCTATGAACACTGAAGCTTTCTTT	CASSQTAMNTEAFF	14	NA	TRBV6-1	TRBJ1-1	NA
TGTGCCAGCAGCAGCGGACTAGCGGGGGGCTTTGGCACAGATACGCAGTATTTT	CASSSGLAGGFGTDTQYF	18	TRBD2	TRBV5-4	TRBJ2-3	NA
TGCGCCAGCAGCCCCCTATCGGGACATTTCTACGAGCAGTACTTC	CASSPLSGHFYEQYF	15	NA	TRBV4-3	TRBJ2-7	NA
TGTGCCAGCAGCTCCGGGGATTGGAATGAGCAGTTCTTC	CASSSGDWNEQFF	13	NA	TRBV2	TRBJ2-1	NA
TGTGCCAGTAGTATCACCCTCTCATTGCCAGATACGCAGTATTTT	CASSITLSLPDTQYF	15	NA	TRBV19	TRBJ2-3	NA
TGTGCCAGCAGTTTCCCCACGCGTGGAGGTACGGACAATGAGCAGTTCTTC	CASSFPTRGGTDNEQFF	17	NA	TRBV28	TRBJ2-1	NA
TGTGCCAGCAGTTACTCCCAACTAGCGGGAGAATTGGAGCAGTACTTC	CASSYSQLAGELEQYF	16	TRBD2	TRBV6-6	TRBJ2-5	NA
TGTGCCAGCAGCTTAATTTGGGAAGGCTCCTACAATGAGCAGTTCTTC	CASSLIWEGSYNEQFF	16	NA	TRBV11-2	TRBJ2-1	NA
TGTGCCAGTCAAGCGGACCTAACTAATGAAAAACTGTTTTTT	CASQADLTNEKLFF	14	NA	TRBV19	TRBJ1-4	NA
TGTGCCTCCCACCCTCAAGGGGGAGGGAGAGATACGCAGTATTTT	CASHPQGGGRDTQYF	15	NA	TRBV30	TRBJ2-3	few
TGTGCCAGCGGCGACGGCTATGGCTACACCTTC	CASGDGYGYTF	11	NA	TRBV2	TRBJ1-2	NA
TGTGCCAGCAGCGGCCCCGACGGGGGACAAGAGACCCAGTACTTC	CASSGPDGGQETQYF	15	NA	TRBV9	TRBJ2-5	few
TGTGCCAGCAGTTTATTCTGGGGTGGCAAAAACATTCAGTACTTC	CASSLFWGGKNIQYF	15	NA	TRBV27	TRBJ2-4	NA
TGTGCCAGCAGCCCAGGGGGATCCTACGAGCAGTACTTC	CASSPGGSYEQYF	13	TRBD1	TRBV5-4	TRBJ2-7	NA
TGTGCCTCGAGAGGGACAGGCGGGCCTGAAGCTTTCTTT	CASRGTGGPEAFF	13	TRBD1	TRBV2	TRBJ1-1	NA